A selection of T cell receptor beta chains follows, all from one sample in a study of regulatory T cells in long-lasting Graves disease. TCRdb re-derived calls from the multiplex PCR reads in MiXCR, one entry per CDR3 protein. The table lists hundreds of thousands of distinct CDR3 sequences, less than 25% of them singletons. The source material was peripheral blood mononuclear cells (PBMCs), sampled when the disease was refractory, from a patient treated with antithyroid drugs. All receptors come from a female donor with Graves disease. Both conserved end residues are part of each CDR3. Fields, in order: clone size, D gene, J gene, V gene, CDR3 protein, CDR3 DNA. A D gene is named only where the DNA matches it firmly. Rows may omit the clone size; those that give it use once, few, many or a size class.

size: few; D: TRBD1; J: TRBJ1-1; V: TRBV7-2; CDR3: CASSLSSGQGSLRAFF; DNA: TGTGCCAGCAGCTTATCTTCGGGACAGGGGTCTCTGCGAGCTTTCTTT
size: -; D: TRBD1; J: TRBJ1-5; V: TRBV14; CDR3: CASSREPHRGPNQPQHF; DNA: TGTGCCAGCAGCCGAGAACCGCACAGGGGGCCTAATCAGCCCCAGCATTTT
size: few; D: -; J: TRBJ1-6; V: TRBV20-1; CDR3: CSAPSTPLTNSPLHF; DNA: TGCAGTGCTCCCTCAACTCCCTTAACAAATTCACCCCTCCACTTT
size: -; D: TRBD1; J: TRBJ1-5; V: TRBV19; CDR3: CASGTPGQAGQPQHF; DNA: TGTGCCAGTGGTACACCGGGACAGGCAGGTCAGCCCCAGCATTTT
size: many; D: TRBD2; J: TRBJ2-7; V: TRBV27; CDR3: CASSRGGNQDEQYF; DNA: TGTGCCAGCAGCCGCGGGGGTAACCAAGACGAGCAGTACTTC
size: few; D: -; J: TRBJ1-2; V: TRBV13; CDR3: CASSLSHQFYGYTF; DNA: TGTGCCAGCAGCCTCAGCCACCAGTTCTATGGCTACACCTTC
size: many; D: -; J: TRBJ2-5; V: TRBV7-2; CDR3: CASSLGALLLRETQYF; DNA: TGTGCCAGCAGCTTAGGGGCGCTCCTGCTTAGAGAGACCCAGTACTTC
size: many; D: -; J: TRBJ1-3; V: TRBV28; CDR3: CASISRDSGSDTIYF; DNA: TGTGCCAGCATCTCAAGGGATTCAGGTTCGGACACCATATATTTT
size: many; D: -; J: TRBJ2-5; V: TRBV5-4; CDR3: CASSLEYQETQYF; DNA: TGTGCCAGCAGCTTAGAGTACCAAGAGACCCAGTACTTC
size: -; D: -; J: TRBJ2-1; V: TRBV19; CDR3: CGRELNNEQFF; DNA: TGTGGGAGGGAACTCAACAATGAGCAGTTCTTC
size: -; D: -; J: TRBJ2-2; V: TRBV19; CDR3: CASSRSKGDTGELFF; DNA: TGTGCCAGTAGTCGATCCAAAGGCGACACCGGGGAGCTGTTTTTT
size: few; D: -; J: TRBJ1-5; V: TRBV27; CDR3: CASSSGEYQPQHF; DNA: TGTGCCAGCAGTTCCGGGGAATATCAGCCCCAGCATTTT
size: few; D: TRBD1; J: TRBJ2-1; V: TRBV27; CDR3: CASSLGQGGTPQFF; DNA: TGTGCCAGCAGTCTGGGACAGGGGGGGACCCCTCAGTTCTTC
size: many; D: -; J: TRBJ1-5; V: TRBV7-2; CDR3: CASSVGRGNQPQHF; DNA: TGTGCCAGCAGCGTAGGTCGGGGAAATCAGCCCCAGCATTTT
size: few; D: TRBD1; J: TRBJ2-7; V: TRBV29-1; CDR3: CSVDHGTGDLEQYF; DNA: TGCAGCGTCGACCACGGGACAGGGGACCTCGAGCAGTACTTC
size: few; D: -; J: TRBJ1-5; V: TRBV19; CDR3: CASSWGAAGDQPQHF; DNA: TGTGCCAGTAGTTGGGGCGCAGCGGGGGATCAGCCCCAGCATTTT
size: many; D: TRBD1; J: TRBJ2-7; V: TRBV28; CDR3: CASSPGTGTYEQYF; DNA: TGTGCCAGCAGCCCCGGGACAGGGACCTACGAGCAGTACTTC
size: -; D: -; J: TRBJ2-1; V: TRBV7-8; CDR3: CASSFTGRVEQFF; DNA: TGTGCCAGCAGTTTCACAGGGAGGGTTGAGCAGTTCTTC
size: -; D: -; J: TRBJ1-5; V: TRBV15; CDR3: CATSRERVPNQPQHF; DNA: TGTGCCACCAGCAGAGAACGGGTCCCCAATCAGCCCCAGCATTTT
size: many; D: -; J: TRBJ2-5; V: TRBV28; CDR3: CASSFLVRGETQYF; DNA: TGTGCCAGCAGTTTTCTTGTCAGGGGTGAGACCCAGTACTTC
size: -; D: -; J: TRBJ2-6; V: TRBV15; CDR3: CATSTAGANVLTF; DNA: TGTGCCACCAGCACAGCTGGGGCCAACGTCCTGACTTTC
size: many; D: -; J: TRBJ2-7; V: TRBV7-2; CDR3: CASSLAPTAYEQYF; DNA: TGTGCCAGCAGCTTAGCGCCGACAGCCTACGAGCAGTACTTC
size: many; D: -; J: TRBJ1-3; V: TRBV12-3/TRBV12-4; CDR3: CASSPAGNTIYF; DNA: TGTGCCAGCAGCCCAGCTGGAAACACCATATATTTT
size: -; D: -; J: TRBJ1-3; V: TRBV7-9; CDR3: CASSSSRSYSGNTIYF; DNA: TGTGCCAGCAGCTCGAGCAGATCGTACTCTGGAAACACCATATATTTT
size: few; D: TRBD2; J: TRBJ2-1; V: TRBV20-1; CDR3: CSAEGGLAGVNEQFF; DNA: TGCAGTGCTGAGGGCGGACTAGCGGGAGTCAATGAGCAGTTCTTC
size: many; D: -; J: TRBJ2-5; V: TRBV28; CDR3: CASSSRQGRGQETQYF; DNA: TGTGCCAGCAGCTCGAGACAAGGGCGTGGGCAAGAGACCCAGTACTTC
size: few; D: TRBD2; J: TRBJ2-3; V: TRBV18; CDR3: CASPILAGATDTQYF; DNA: TGTGCCAGCCCGATTCTAGCGGGAGCCACAGATACGCAGTATTTT
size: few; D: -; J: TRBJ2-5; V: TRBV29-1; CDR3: CSVEERLAGTQYF; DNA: TGCAGCGTTGAAGAGAGACTGGCGGGGACCCAGTACTTC
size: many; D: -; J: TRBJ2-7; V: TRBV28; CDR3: CASRREHSYEQYF; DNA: TGTGCCAGCAGGAGGGAACACTCCTACGAGCAGTACTTC
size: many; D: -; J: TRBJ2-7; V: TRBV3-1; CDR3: CASSQGGYEQYF; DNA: TGTGCCAGCAGCCAGGGTGGCTACGAGCAGTACTTC
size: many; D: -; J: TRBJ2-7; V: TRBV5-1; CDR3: CASSLPDGSYEQYF; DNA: TGCGCCAGCAGTCTCCCGGACGGTTCCTACGAGCAGTACTTC
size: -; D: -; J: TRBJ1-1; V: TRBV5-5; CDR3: CASSLRGAQNTEAFF; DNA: TGTGCCAGCAGCTTAAGGGGGGCACAGAACACTGAAGCTTTCTTT
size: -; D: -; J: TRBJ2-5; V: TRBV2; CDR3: CAGSVGERAQETQYF; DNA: TGTGCCGGCAGTGTTGGTGAAAGAGCCCAAGAGACCCAGTACTTC
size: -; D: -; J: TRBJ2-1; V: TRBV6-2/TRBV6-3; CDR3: CASSYSSSSAYNEQFF; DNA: TGTGCCAGCAGTTACTCGAGTTCCTCGGCCTACAATGAGCAGTTCTTC
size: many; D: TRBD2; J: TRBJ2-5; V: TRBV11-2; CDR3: CASSFPGLDSPQETQYF; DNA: TGTGCCAGCAGCTTTCCGGGACTAGATTCCCCCCAAGAGACCCAGTACTTC
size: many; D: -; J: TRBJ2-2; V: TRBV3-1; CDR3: CASSQYLGTGELFF; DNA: TGTGCCAGCAGCCAATACTTGGGCACCGGGGAGCTGTTTTTT
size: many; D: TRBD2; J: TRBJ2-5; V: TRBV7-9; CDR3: CASSSRLAGTQETQYF; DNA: TGTGCCAGCAGCTCTCGACTAGCGGGAACACAAGAGACCCAGTACTTC
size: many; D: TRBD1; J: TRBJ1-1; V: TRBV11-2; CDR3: CASSLGQGNAFF; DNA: TGTGCCAGCAGCTTAGGACAGGGGAATGCTTTCTTT
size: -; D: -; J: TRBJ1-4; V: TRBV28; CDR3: CASTDVQRVFEKLFF; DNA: TGTGCCAGTACGGACGTCCAAAGAGTTTTTGAAAAACTGTTTTTT
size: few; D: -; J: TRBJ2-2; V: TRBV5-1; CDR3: CASGSGINTGELFF; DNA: TGCGCCAGCGGATCCGGGATCAACACCGGGGAGCTGTTTTTT
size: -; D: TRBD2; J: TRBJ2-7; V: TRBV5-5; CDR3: CASSETGWGGNEQYF; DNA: TGTGCCAGCAGCGAAACGGGCTGGGGGGGGAACGAGCAGTACTTC
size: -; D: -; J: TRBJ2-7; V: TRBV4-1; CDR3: CASSLKPADRLSFYEQYF; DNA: TGCGCCAGCAGCCTAAAACCAGCGGACCGACTTTCTTTCTACGAGCAGTACTTC